These 22 T cell receptor beta chains were all obtained from the same sample, sequenced in a study of human T cells and chemical hapten exposure. From the RACE reads, TCRdb called clonotypes with MiXCR, one entry per CDR3 protein. The sample holds approximately 92,000 distinct CDR3 sequences, over 10% seen once. The time point is: patch test 2, 6 weeks after DPC sensitization. Treatment defined: therapeutic diphenylcyclopropenone sensitization with weekly scalp DPC. Sequences were derived from whole blood, sampled in connection with sensitization to the hapten diphenylcyclopropenone (DPC). Every receptor here comes from a woman aged 40 to 55 with alopecia areata. Some clones in this sample may be carry-over from other donors' samples.

This clonotype has a count of ten or more. The rearrangement links TRBV7-2 to TRBJ2-7; 11 nucleotides line up with TRBD1. The J segment lost 5 bases and the V segment lost 6 bases, leaving 6 bases of the junction unmatched. This CDR3 has 14 amino acids. The germline V gene encodes CDR1 SGHTA and CDR2 FQGNSA. CDR3 sequence: CASRPGTGGNEQYF. As DNA, the CDR3 is TGTGCCAGCAGGCCCGGGACAGGGGGTAACGAGCAGTACTTC. Looking up the rest from reference TRBV7-2 and TRBJ2-7 gives the full variable domain: GAGVSQSPSNKVTEKGKDVELRCDPISGHTALYWYRQSLGQGLEFLIYFQGNSAPDKSGLPSDRFSAERTGGSVSTLTIQRTQQEDSAVYLCASRPGTGGNEQYFGPGTRLTVT.

The rearrangement links TRBV7-3 to TRBJ2-3; 7 bases agree with TRBD2. The CDR3 covers 16 residues. V dropped 3 bases and J dropped 1; count of bases not matched to a gene: 7. Germline CDR1 and CDR2: SGHTA and FQGTGA. CDR3 sequence: CASSFHKRGGTDTQYF. The CDR3, as DNA: TGTGCCAGCAGCTTTCACAAACGGGGGGGCACAGATACGCAGTATTTT.

This clonotype was recorded a few times. The chain links TRBV5-4 to TRBJ1-1; D call uncertain. The V gene's germline CDR1 is SGHNT and CDR2 YYREEE (reference sequence). The CDR3 runs 13 residues. V shed 4 bases and J shed 4 bases, with 11 bases lying between them. In nucleotides, the CDR3 is TGTGCCAGCAGCCTGTCGAGGTCCACTGAAGCTTTCTTT. This gives the protein CASSLSRSTEAFF.

This clonotype was recorded many times. V and J are TRBV7-9 and TRBJ2-2; tentatively, D is TRBD2 (6 bases). The CDR3 is made up of 15 amino acids. The germline CDR1 and CDR2 sequences are SEHNR and FQNEAQ (reference sequence). The V end was cut by 8 bases, the J end by 2 bases, with 15 bases between. The CDR3 is CASPVVAVNTGELFF. CDR3 in DNA: TGTGCCAGCCCCGTGGTAGCGGTCAACACCGGGGAGCTGTTTTTT.

Turning to this clonotype: A much larger clone differs from this one at a single base, so this may be a read error. This rearrangement joins TRBV28 to TRBJ2-5; D is uncertain. CDR3 size: 14 residues. Germline V CDR1 and CDR2: MDHEN, SYDVKM. V was shortened by 2 bases and J by 4 bases, with 11 bases between the two germline ends. The CDR3: CASSLGRALETQYF. The CDR3 region has the DNA TGTGCCAGCAGTTTAGGAAGAGCCTTAGAGACCCAGTACTTC.

This clonotype was detected a few times. This sequence joins TRBV12-3 or TRBV12-4 and TRBJ2-2; 10 bases align to TRBD2. Trimming at V came to 6 bases and at J to 4 bases, leaving 8 bases not matched to a gene. The CDR3 runs 16 residues. The DNA of the CDR3 is TGTGCCAGCAGCTTGGTAGCGGGAGGCGGCACCGGGGAGCTGTTTTTT. Translated: CASSLVAGGGTGELFF.

The J gene is TRBJ2-5, the V gene TRBV12-3 or TRBV12-4, with D unclear. V lost 8 bases and J lost 4, with 8 bases in between. The CDR3 extends over 11 amino acids. The chain's CDR3 is CASGYPETQYF. Here the CDR3 DNA reads TGTGCCAGCGGATATCCAGAGACCCAGTACTTC.

This clonotype appeared a few times. V usage is TRBV21-1 and J usage is TRBJ1-4. TRBV21-1 is a pseudogene locus. This CDR3 has 14 amino acids. The chain's CDR3 is CASSKYHLNEKLFF. In DNA, the CDR3 is TGTGCCAGCAGCAAATACCACCTTAATGAAAAACTGTTTTTT.

Many counts were recorded for this clonotype. The rearrangement uses TRBV5-4 and TRBJ2-7; D may be TRBD2 (6 bases). Germline V CDR1 and CDR2: SGHNT, YYREEE (reference sequence). This CDR3 region has 14 residues. The V end lost 2 bases, the J end lost 3 bases, and 12 bases lay between the germline ends. CDR3 sequence (DNA): TGTGCCAGCAGCTTCTCCGGGACTCACTACGAGCAGTACTTC. Translating it yields CASSFSGTHYEQYF.

This clonotype came up many times. The V gene is TRBV2, the J gene TRBJ2-3; D gene unclear. Germline-derived CDR1 and CDR2 are SNHLY and FYNNEI. The CDR3 totals 14 residues. The V gene lost 2 bases and the J gene lost 2 bases, with 8 bases spanning the gap. The CDR3 bases are TGTGCCAGCAGTGAAAACGGTGCCACAGATACGCAGTATTTT. Amino acid sequence: CASSENGATDTQYF. Looking up the rest from reference TRBV2 and TRBJ2-3 gives the full variable domain: EPEVTQTPSHQVTQMGQEVILRCVPISNHLYFYWYRQILGQKVEFLVSFYNNEISEKSEIFDDQFSVERPDGSNFTLKIRSTKLEDSAMYFCASSENGATDTQYFGPGTRLTVL.

The chain uses TRBV4-2 and TRBJ1-1; D remains unclear. The CDR3 runs to 14 residues. Trimming took 1 base from V and 4 from J, leaving 10 bases between them. Germline lookup yields CDR1 LGHNA and CDR2 YNFKEQ. For the CDR3, the DNA is TGTGCCAGCAGCCAAGCCTCCGGGAGCACTGAAGCTTTCTTT. Its protein is CASSQASGSTEAFF.

This clonotype was detected many times. This chain joins TRBV3-1 and TRBJ2-1, with D tentatively TRBD2 (6 bases). Germline assignment: CDR1 LGHDT and CDR2 YNNKEL (reference sequence). V was shortened by 3 bases and J by 5 bases, with 11 bases between the two germline ends. CDR3 size: 14 residues. The CDR3 sequence is CASSQSGTHNEQFF. As DNA, the CDR3 is TGTGCCAGCAGCCAGAGTGGGACTCACAATGAGCAGTTCTTC.

This clonotype has more than one count but fewer than ten. At one end the junction does not follow the germline gene, possibly because of a read error. J is TRBJ2-1 and V is TRBV19; TRBD2 might be the D (5 bases). Germline V gene lookup returns CDR1 LNHDA and CDR2 SQIVND (reference sequence). The CDR3 is made up of 18 amino acids. The CDR3 region has the DNA TGTGCCGGTAGTATAGACCGAACTTTAGCGTCGGGCTACAATGAGCAGTTCTTC. This codes for CAGSIDRTLASGYNEQFF.

This clonotype was picked up many times. The V gene is TRBV25-1, the J gene TRBJ2-5; possibly TRBD2 for D (5 bases). Germline V gene sequence: CDR1 MGHDK, CDR2 SYGVNS. V dropped 4 bases and J dropped 3 bases, with 9 bases sitting between them. This CDR3 comprises 13 residues. CDR3 protein: CASSVRAKETQYF. Written as DNA, the CDR3 is TGTGCCAGCAGTGTGCGGGCTAAAGAGACCCAGTACTTC.

This clonotype was picked up many times. The chain couples TRBV11-2 to TRBJ2-3, with 7 bases lining up with TRBD1. V was pared by 3 bases and J by 6 bases, with 15 bases of the junction left unmatched. The CDR3 covers 17 residues. Germline values: CDR1 SGHAT, CDR2 FQNNGV. The CDR3, as DNA: TGTGCCAGCAGCTTTCGCCCCGCGGACAGGTCCCCGGATACGCAGTATTTT. Its translation is CASSFRPADRSPDTQYF.

The rearrangement links TRBV11-2 to TRBJ2-3; 8 nucleotides line up with TRBD2. Trimming cost V 4 bases and J 2 bases; bases outside gene matches: 11. The CDR3 extends over 17 amino acids. CDR1 and CDR2 (germline): SGHAT, FQNNGV. The CDR3 is CASSSFRTSTYTDTQYF. Here the CDR3 DNA reads TGTGCCAGCAGCTCCTTCCGGACTAGCACATACACAGATACGCAGTATTTT. Full variable domain (remainder filled in from reference TRBV11-2 and TRBJ2-3): EAGVAQSPRYKIIEKRQSVAFWCNPISGHATLYWYQQILGQGPKLLIQFQNNGVVDDSQLPKDRFSAERLKGVDSTLKIQPAKLEDSAVYLCASSSFRTSTYTDTQYFGPGTRLTVL.

In its sample, this clonotype was seen many times. CDR3 sequence reads: CASSLEGARYEQYF. CDR3 nucleotide sequence: TGTGCCAGCAGCTTGGAGGGGGCGCGGTACGAGCAGTACTTC. V gene TRBV7-2 combines with J gene TRBJ2-7, with D possibly TRBD1 on 7 matching bases. V was trimmed by 3 bases and J by 4 bases, leaving 13 bases between them. The CDR3 loop spans 14 amino acids. Germline values: CDR1 SGHTA, CDR2 FQGNSA.

This clonotype was found a few times. The chain links TRBV20-1 to TRBJ1-2; 7 bases line up with TRBD1. Germline V lookup: CDR1 DFQATT, CDR2 SNEGSKA (reference sequence). This CDR3 is 14 amino acids long. The J segment lost 6 bases and the V segment lost 2 bases, leaving 9 bases of the junction unmatched. This CDR3 reads CSARKPGTADGYTF. DNA for the CDR3: TGCAGTGCTAGAAAACCCGGGACAGCCGATGGCTACACCTTC.

This clonotype was seen ten or more times. The V gene is TRBV19, the J gene TRBJ1-5, with a weak D call TRBD1 (5 bases). CDR1 LNHDA and CDR2 SQIVND come from the germline V gene (reference sequence). The CDR3 extends over 15 amino acids. Deletions cut 3 bases from V and 4 bases from J, with 13 bases between. In DNA form, the CDR3 reads TGTGCCAGTAGTATTTGGGGCAGGGCTAATCAGCCCCAGCATTTT. Translated: CASSIWGRANQPQHF.

The chain links TRBV6-1 to TRBJ1-1, with 8 bases matching TRBD1. Germline trimming cut 0 bases from V and 4 bases from J; bases unmatched to any gene: 7. The CDR3 has 16 amino acids. The germline V gene encodes CDR1 MNHNS and CDR2 SASEGT. The CDR3 region has the DNA TGTGCCAGCAGTGAAGCCACAGGGGGGGAAAGCACTGAAGCTTTCTTT. As protein: CASSEATGGESTEAFF.

This clonotype was detected many times. The chain joins TRBV21-1 to TRBJ2-7; the D call in the table, TRBD1, was not verified against the DNA. TRBV21-1 is listed as a pseudogene. This CDR3 has 15 residues. The CDR3 DNA reads as TGTGCCAGCAGCACCCCCCGGGGGGGCTCCTACGAGCAGTACTTC. Amino acids: CASSTPRGGSYEQYF.

There are a few counts of this clonotype. This chain links TRBV28 with TRBJ1-1, with a tentative D call TRBD1 (5 bases). The V gene's germline CDR1 is MDHEN and CDR2 SYDVKM. Between the trimmed V and J ends, which lost 2 bases and 6 bases, there was a span of 16 bases. The CDR3 length is 15 residues. CDR3 protein: CASSLGGALSSEAFF. CDR3 nucleotides: TGTGCCAGCAGTTTAGGGGGAGCCTTGAGCTCTGAAGCTTTCTTT.